This record looks at one T cell receptor beta chain sequence and its context. Its antigen is as yet unknown. Within the sample, other DNA sequences also encode this same CDR3. The sample comes from a study of shared clonotypes between healthy human individuals. Regarding the study as a whole: Non-shared clonotypes displayed generation probabilities falling below those of clonotypes present in all four donors. The expectation was that sequencing depth would affect clonotype sharing among donors. Represented genetic and exposure-history diversity was restricted by having few donors. The researchers took only blood, and tissue repertoires probably look different.

Only in-frame clones appear in the TCRdb table, and some are missing; sequencing was by immunoSEQ multiplex PCR. This sample has over 2,000,000 clones, with 93% found just once. Germline lookup yields CDR1 SEHNR and CDR2 FQNEAQ (reference sequence). The J segment lost 5 bases and the V segment lost 5 bases, leaving 7 bases of the junction unmatched. This CDR3 region has 15 residues. Terminally differentiated effector memory CD45RA+ cells were excluded from the naive CD8 cells, which were CD45RO-negative and positively selected for CCR7. The J gene is TRBJ2-5, the V gene TRBV7-9; 11 nucleotides align to TRBD1. This TCR was sampled from a man between 18 and 35 years old in good health. Some clones in this sample may be carry-over from other donors' samples. Specimen: naive CD8+ T cells from PBMCs. CDR3 bases: TGTGCCAGCAGCCCGGGGACAGGGGGAGGGGAGACCCAGTACTTC. It translates to CASSPGTGGGETQYF.